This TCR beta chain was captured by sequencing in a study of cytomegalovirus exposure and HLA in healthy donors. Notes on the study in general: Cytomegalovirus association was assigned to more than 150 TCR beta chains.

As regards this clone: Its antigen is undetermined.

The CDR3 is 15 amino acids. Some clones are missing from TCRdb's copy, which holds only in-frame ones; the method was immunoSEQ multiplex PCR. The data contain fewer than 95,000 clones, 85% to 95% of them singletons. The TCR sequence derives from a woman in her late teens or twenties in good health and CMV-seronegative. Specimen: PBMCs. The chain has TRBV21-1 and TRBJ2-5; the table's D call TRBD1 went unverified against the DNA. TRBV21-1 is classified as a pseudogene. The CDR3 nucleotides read TGTGCCAGCAGCTGGGGACAGGGGGGGGGAGAGACCCAGTACTTC. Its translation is CASSWGQGGGETQYF.